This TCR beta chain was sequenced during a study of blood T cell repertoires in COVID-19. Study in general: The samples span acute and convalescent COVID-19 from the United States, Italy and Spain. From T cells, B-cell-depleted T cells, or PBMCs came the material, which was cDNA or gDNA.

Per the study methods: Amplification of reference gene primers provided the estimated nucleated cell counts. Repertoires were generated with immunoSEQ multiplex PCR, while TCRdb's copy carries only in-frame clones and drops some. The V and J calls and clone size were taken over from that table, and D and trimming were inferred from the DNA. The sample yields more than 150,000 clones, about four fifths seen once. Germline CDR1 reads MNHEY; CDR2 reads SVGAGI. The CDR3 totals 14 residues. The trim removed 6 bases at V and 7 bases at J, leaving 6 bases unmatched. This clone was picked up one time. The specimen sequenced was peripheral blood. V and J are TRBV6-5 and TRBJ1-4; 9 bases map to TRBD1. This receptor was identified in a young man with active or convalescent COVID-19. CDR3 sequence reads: CASSRQGGGEKLFF. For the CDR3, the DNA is TGTGCCAGCAGCCGACAGGGGGGCGGTGAAAAACTGTTTTTT.